Below, 32 T cell receptor beta chains from the same sample are listed, as sequenced in a study of response to subunit inactivated influenza vaccine. TCRdb reprocessed the RT-PCR reads via MiXCR and lists one record per CDR3 protein. The sample has just over 300,000 distinct CDR3 sequences; roughly 22% are singletons. The specimen comprised PBMCs from blood, sampled about 20 months after vaccination. The source is a man aged 45-69 years who received an inactivated influenza vaccine.

Many counts were recorded for this clonotype. The rearrangement links TRBV6-2 or TRBV6-3 to TRBJ2-1, with D possibly matching TRBD1 (6 bases). Per the germline V gene, CDR1 is MNHEY and CDR2 is SVGEGT. CDR3 length equals 14 residues. V was trimmed by 2 bases and J by 7 bases, leaving 12 bases between them. The CDR3 protein is CASSYGGQKNEQFF. In DNA form, the CDR3 reads TGTGCCAGCAGTTACGGGGGCCAAAAAAATGAGCAGTTCTTC.

This clonotype was seen a few times. The chain employs TRBV2 and TRBJ2-7; weak D call: TRBD1 (6 bases). In germline, CDR1 is SNHLY, CDR2 FYNNEI. The V end lost 8 bases, the J end lost 2 bases, and 13 bases lay between the germline ends. CDR3 size: 13 residues. CDR3 loop: CASSDRIAYEQYF. The CDR3 DNA reads as TGTGCCAGCTCTGACAGGATCGCCTACGAGCAGTACTTC. Full variable domain (remainder filled in from reference TRBV2 and TRBJ2-7): EPEVTQTPSHQVTQMGQEVILRCVPISNHLYFYWYRQILGQKVEFLVSFYNNEISEKSEIFDDQFSVERPDGSNFTLKIRSTKLEDSAMYFCASSDRIAYEQYFGPGTRLTVT.

In its sample, this clonotype was seen a few times. The chain employs TRBV10-3 and TRBJ1-2, with 7 bases matching TRBD1. V dropped 4 bases and J dropped 4; count of bases not matched to a gene: 6. CDR3 length: 14 residues. Germline V gene data show CDR1 as ENHRY and CDR2 as SYGVKD. The CDR3 nucleotides are TGTGCCATCAGTGGGACAGGTCGAGGCTATGGCTACACCTTC. Translated: CAISGTGRGYGYTF.

This clonotype has a handful of counts. This sequence joins TRBV19 and TRBJ1-1; 11 bases are shared with TRBD1. The V gene's germline CDR1 is LNHDA and CDR2 SQIVND (reference sequence). V was pared by 8 bases and J by 4 bases, with 12 bases of the junction left unmatched. The CDR3 totals 16 residues. The CDR3 loop reads CASGIGTGGEGTEAFF. Written as DNA, the CDR3 is TGTGCCAGTGGAATCGGGACAGGGGGTGAGGGCACTGAAGCTTTCTTT. Full variable domain (remainder filled in from reference TRBV19 and TRBJ1-1): DGGITQSPKYLFRKEGQNVTLSCEQNLNHDAMYWYRQDPGQGLRLIYYSQIVNDFQKGDIAEGYSVSREKKESFPLTVTSAQKNPTAFYLCASGIGTGGEGTEAFFGQGTRLTVV.

The chain carries TRBV4-2 and TRBJ2-7; possibly TRBD1 or TRBD2 for D (5 bases each). The CDR3 consists of 14 residues. CDR1 and CDR2 (germline): LGHNA, YNFKEQ. V was cut by 0 bases and J by 6 bases, with 12 bases left in between. CDR3 in amino acids: CASSQDGSQGEQYF. CDR3 DNA sequence: TGTGCCAGCAGCCAAGATGGGAGCCAGGGCGAGCAGTACTTC.

V and J are TRBV7-9 and TRBJ2-1; TRBD2 matches at 9 bases. The CDR3 is 17 residues long. After removal of 4 bases from V and 8 bases from J, the junction contained 15 bases not matched to a gene. CDR1 and CDR2 from the germline V gene are SEHNR and FQNEAQ (reference sequence). DNA of the CDR3: TGTGCCAGCAGCTCCGGGGCTTATCGGCGGGAGGGCGATGAGCAGTTCTTC. Its protein product is CASSSGAYRREGDEQFF.

The chain is built from TRBV5-1 and TRBJ2-7; D possibly matches TRBD1 or TRBD2 (6 bases each). Deletions cut 4 bases from V and 5 bases from J, with 10 bases between. CDR1 is SGHRS, CDR2 YFSETQ, per germline. This CDR3 is 12 amino acids long. CDR3 residues: CASSPGAHEQYF. Written as DNA, the CDR3 is TGCGCCAGCAGCCCGGGGGCCCACGAGCAGTACTTC. The complete variable domain, with remaining parts taken from reference TRBV5-1 and TRBJ2-7, reads KAGVTQTPRYLIKTRGQQVTLSCSPISGHRSVSWYQQTPGQGLQFLFEYFSETQRNKGNFPGRFSGRQFSNSRSEMNVSTLELGDSALYLCASSPGAHEQYFGPGTRLTVT.

For the CDR3, the DNA is TGCGCCAGCAGCCCGCTGGGACCAATGGGAGGCTACACCTTC. It codes for CASSPLGPMGGYTF. The rearrangement uses TRBV5-1 and TRBJ1-2; a weak D match, TRBD1 (5 bases). The length of the CDR3 is 14 residues. Germline V lookup: CDR1 SGHRS, CDR2 YFSETQ. V lost 4 bases, J lost 8 bases, and 18 bases lay in between.

A single count supports this clonotype. The CDR3 is CASSPVGGQPYQETQYF. The CDR3 DNA follows: TGTGCCAGTAGCCCCGTCGGGGGACAGCCCTACCAAGAGACCCAGTACTTC. V usage is TRBV19 and J usage is TRBJ2-5; D is possibly TRBD1 (7 bases). Deletions cut 6 bases from V and 0 bases from J, with 20 bases between. This CDR3 contains 17 residues. Germline-derived CDR1 and CDR2 are LNHDA and SQIVND (reference sequence).

This clonotype was seen a few times. The chain recombines TRBV7-2 with TRBJ2-1, with D possibly matching TRBD1 (5 bases). Germline V gene sequence: CDR1 SGHTA, CDR2 FQGNSA. The V and J ends lost 1 base and 6 bases respectively, with 13 bases between them. The CDR3 has 15 amino acids. CDR3 in amino acids: CASSLVARVSNEQFF. In DNA, the CDR3 is TGTGCCAGCAGCTTAGTGGCCAGGGTTAGCAATGAGCAGTTCTTC.

In this sample, this clonotype turned up many times. The chain carries TRBV6-1 and TRBJ1-4; a possible D gene is TRBD1 (6 bases). Trimming cost V 6 bases and J 5 bases, with 13 bases left between them. The CDR3 is 14 residues long. The germline V gene encodes CDR1 MNHNS and CDR2 SASEGT. CDR3 sequence reads: CASSLGQKNEKLFF. In DNA, the CDR3 is TGTGCCAGCAGCCTCGGACAGAAGAATGAAAAACTGTTTTTT.

This clonotype was observed a handful of times. V and J are TRBV5-6 and TRBJ2-7, with 10 nucleotides matching TRBD1. V was pared by 4 bases and J by 2 bases, with 9 bases of the junction left unmatched. The CDR3 runs 16 residues. Germline CDR1 SGHDT, CDR2 YYEEEE. The CDR3: CASSQLGTGVTYEQYF. The DNA of the CDR3 is TGTGCCAGCAGCCAGCTGGGGACAGGGGTTACCTACGAGCAGTACTTC.

This clonotype showed up just a few times. The rearrangement links TRBV4-2 to TRBJ1-3; D call uncertain. Trimming stripped 0 bases from V and 0 bases from J, with 6 bases between. Per germline, CDR1 LGHNA and CDR2 YNFKEQ. The CDR3 runs to 15 residues. The CDR3, as DNA: TGTGCCAGCAGCCAAGATTCACTCTCTGGAAACACCATATATTTT. This sequence encodes CASSQDSLSGNTIYF.

The chain uses TRBV7-9 and TRBJ1-1; perhaps TRBD1 as D (6 bases). V lost 6 bases to trimming and J lost 3 bases, with 8 bases between them. The germline V gene encodes CDR1 SEHNR and CDR2 FQNEAQ (reference sequence). The CDR3 consists of 12 residues. The DNA of the CDR3 is TGTGCCAGCAGTCCAGGGGACACTGAAGCTTTCTTT. It encodes CASSPGDTEAFF. Combining the CDR3 with reference TRBV7-9 and TRBJ1-1 gives the whole variable domain DTGVSQNPRHKITKRGQNVTFRCDPISEHNRLYWYRQTLGQGPEFLTYFQNEAQLEKSRLLSDRFSAERPKGSFSTLEIQRTEQGDSAMYLCASSPGDTEAFFGQGTRLTVV.

J is TRBJ2-1 and V is TRBV11-1; 14 nucleotides align to TRBD2. The CDR3 totals 18 residues. Losses at the gene ends were 5 bases for V and 0 bases for J; bases not matched to a gene: 6. Germline V gives CDR1 SGHAT, CDR2 FQDESV (reference sequence). This CDR3 is CASSGRLAGGTSYNEQFF. The CDR3 nucleotides are TGTGCCAGCAGCGGAAGACTAGCGGGGGGGACCTCCTACAATGAGCAGTTCTTC.

This chain connects TRBV20-1 to TRBJ2-7; 7 bases fit TRBD2. The CDR3 contains 12 residues. Germline V gene lookup returns CDR1 DFQATT and CDR2 SNEGSKA (reference sequence). With V trimmed by 2 bases and J by 4 bases, 2 bases remained unmatched. CDR3 sequence (DNA): TGCAGTGCTAGACTAGCGGATTACGAGCAGTACTTC. Amino acid sequence: CSARLADYEQYF.

This clonotype came up many times. The gene calls are TRBV29-1 and TRBJ2-7, with D maybe TRBD1 (6 bases). CDR1 and CDR2 from the germline V gene are SQVTM and ANQGSEA. The CDR3 covers 13 residues. Trimming pared 5 bases from V and 2 bases from J, leaving 13 bases between. The DNA of the CDR3 is TGCAGCGTTTCCCAGGGGAACCCCTACGAGCAGTACTTC. It specifies CSVSQGNPYEQYF.

This clonotype was seen a few times. The CDR3 loop reads CASSHSGSAYEQYF. CDR3 nucleotide sequence: TGTGCCAGCAGCCACAGCGGGAGTGCCTACGAGCAGTACTTC. The chain uses TRBV7-9 and TRBJ2-7, with TRBD2 matching over 8 bases. CDR3 size: 14 residues. The germline V gene has CDR1 SEHNR and CDR2 FQNEAQ (reference sequence). V gave up 5 bases and J gave up 2 bases; unmatched junction bases: 5.

This clonotype was found a few times. J is TRBJ1-6 and V is TRBV9; perhaps TRBD1 as D (5 bases). In germline, CDR1 is SGDLS, CDR2 YYNGEE. Between the trimmed V and J ends, which lost 4 bases and 6 bases, there was a span of 11 bases. The CDR3 loop spans 14 amino acids. CDR3 bases: TGTGCCAGCAGCACTGGGGGTTCTAATTCACCCCTCCACTTT. Its protein is CASSTGGSNSPLHF.

The chain couples TRBV2 to TRBJ2-3; a possible D gene is TRBD2 (6 bases). Trimming pared 7 bases from V and 6 bases from J, leaving 14 bases between. The CDR3 covers 13 residues. Germline assignment: CDR1 SNHLY and CDR2 FYNNEI. CDR3 sequence reads: CASKAGRTDTQYF. In nucleotides, the CDR3 is TGTGCCAGCAAGGCAGGGAGGACGGATACGCAGTATTTT.

V and J are TRBV4-3 and TRBJ1-2; 7 nucleotides agree with TRBD1. This CDR3 contains 16 residues. The trim removed 4 bases at V and 4 bases at J, leaving 12 bases unmatched. CDR1 is LGHNA and CDR2 is YSLEER in the germline V gene. CDR3 DNA sequence: TGCGCCAGCAGCCCTTCAGGGCCGACAGGGTTCTATGGCTACACCTTC. Encoded protein: CASSPSGPTGFYGYTF.

The rearrangement links TRBV7-8 to TRBJ2-1; 7 bases match TRBD2. CDR1 SGHVS and CDR2 FQNEAQ come from the germline V gene. V was pared by 2 bases and J by 4 bases, with 8 bases of the junction left unmatched. The CDR3 sequence is 16 residues long. DNA for the CDR3: TGTGCCAGCAGCTTACGGGGGGAGGGCCTTTACAATGAGCAGTTCTTC. Its translation is CASSLRGEGLYNEQFF.

This clonotype came up many times. The gene calls are TRBV23-1 and TRBJ1-5; 7 positions agree with TRBD1. TRBV23-1 is known as an ORF, though its function is uncertain. This CDR3 comprises 16 residues. V gave up 4 bases and J gave up 1 base; unmatched junction bases: 7. The CDR3 coding sequence is TGCGCCAGCAGTCCCCCAGGGGGTAAAAGCAATCAGCCCCAGCATTTT. Its translation: CASSPPGGKSNQPQHF.

This clonotype was picked up many times. The chain employs TRBV3-1 and TRBJ1-1; D may be TRBD1 (6 bases). Trimming cost V 1 base and J 6 bases, with 12 bases left between them. This CDR3 is 14 amino acids long. From germline, CDR1 is LGHDT and CDR2 YNNKEL (reference sequence). In DNA form, the CDR3 reads TGTGCCAGCAGCCAAGTGGAGAACAGGGCTGAAGCTTTCTTT. It translates to CASSQVENRAEAFF. Combining the CDR3 with reference TRBV3-1 and TRBJ1-1 gives the whole variable domain DTAVSQTPKYLVTQMGNDKSIKCEQNLGHDTMYWYKQDSKKFLKIMFSYNNKELIINETVPNRFSPKSPDKAHLNLHINSLELGDSAVYFCASSQVENRAEAFFGQGTRLTVV.

This clonotype was observed a few times. The chain couples TRBV29-1 to TRBJ1-2; weak D call: TRBD1 (5 bases). The CDR3 has 13 amino acids. Per germline, CDR1 SQVTM and CDR2 ANQGSEA. V was clipped by 4 bases and J by 4 bases, with 13 bases between them. CDR3 bases: TGCAGCGTTGGGGCAGGGTTATCCTATGGCTACACCTTC. Residues: CSVGAGLSYGYTF.

This clonotype was observed a few times. V usage is TRBV20-1 and J usage is TRBJ2-7; the D gene is possibly TRBD1 (5 bases). The V end was cut by 3 bases, the J end by 6 bases, with 18 bases between. CDR1 is DFQATT and CDR2 is SNEGSKA in the germline V gene (reference sequence). The length of the CDR3 is 14 residues. The CDR3 spells CSASATGATGEQYF. For the CDR3, the DNA is TGCAGTGCTAGTGCCACAGGAGCCACGGGCGAGCAGTACTTC.

The V and J genes are TRBV6-2 or TRBV6-3 and TRBJ2-5, with TRBD2 identical over 9 bases. The length of the CDR3 is 15 residues. Trimming removed 7 bases from V and 5 bases from J; junction bases left unmatched: 11. Germline CDR1 MNHEY, CDR2 SVGEGT. This CDR3 is CASTRSGGRLETQYF. CDR3 DNA: TGTGCCAGCACCCGAAGCGGGGGGCGTTTGGAGACCCAGTACTTC.

The V gene is TRBV5-1, the J gene TRBJ1-1; tentative D call: TRBD1 (6 bases). The CDR3 is made up of 14 amino acids. With 4 bases removed from V and 7 bases from J, the gap between germline ends came to 17 bases. Germline values: CDR1 SGHRS, CDR2 YFSETQ. CDR3 coding DNA: TGCGCCAGCAGCGCCCCGGGGGGGCTAAATGAAGCTTTCTTT. Encoded protein: CASSAPGGLNEAFF.

On this clonotype itself: Without the conserved terminal phenylalanine or tryptophan, this CDR3 likely stems from a read error. The chain recombines TRBV4-2 with TRBJ1-4; D call uncertain. The CDR3 is 15 residues long. The germline CDR1 and CDR2 sequences are LGHNA and YNFKEQ. V was cut by 0 bases and J by 3 bases, with 8 bases left in between. CDR3 DNA: TGTGCCAGCAGCCAAGAGGCCTTCTCTAATGAAAAACTGTTTTTG. Protein product: CASSQEAFSNEKLFL.

In its sample, this clonotype was seen a few times. The rearrangement joins TRBV29-1 to TRBJ1-1, with TRBD1 as a possible D gene (5 bases). This CDR3 contains 12 residues. V dropped 8 bases and J dropped 5 bases, with 15 bases sitting between them. The V gene's germline CDR1 is SQVTM and CDR2 ANQGSEA. CDR3 sequence (DNA): TGCAGCCTGGCGAGGGGAGGGACTGAAGCTTTCTTT. Amino acids: CSLARGGTEAFF.

This clonotype was found a few times. The V and J genes are TRBV9 and TRBJ2-1; weak D call: TRBD1 (5 bases). The CDR3 is made up of 17 amino acids. V lost 0 bases, J lost 7 bases, and 20 bases lay in between. Germline CDR1 is SGDLS and CDR2 is YYNGEE. This chain's CDR3 is CASSVATTVRWENEQFF. The CDR3, as DNA: TGTGCCAGCAGCGTAGCTACGACAGTAAGGTGGGAAAATGAGCAGTTCTTC.

The chain has TRBV12-3 or TRBV12-4 and TRBJ2-2; D assignment may be TRBD1 or TRBD2 (5 bases each). V lost 3 bases, J lost 1 base, and 9 bases lay in between. This CDR3 contains 15 residues. The chain's CDR3 is CASSFAGRNTGELFF. In DNA, the CDR3 is TGTGCCAGCAGTTTCGCAGGGAGGAACACCGGGGAGCTGTTTTTT.